A single sample gave rise to the 26 T cell receptor beta chains below, sequenced in a study of cytomegalovirus exposure and HLA in healthy donors. The PCR ran on 60 Vbeta and 13 Jbeta primers. Using immunoSEQ multiplex PCR, the repertoire was profiled, and TCRdb retains in-frame clones only, with some absent. The repertoire holds 80,000 or so clones, with approximately 74% as singletons. Source material: PBMCs. Source of these receptors: a man aged 30 to 39 in good health and CMV-seropositive.

On this clone itself: Other DNA sequences in the sample encode the same CDR3. CDR3 coding DNA: TGCGCCAGCAGCTTGACAGGGGGCTACAATGAGCAGTTCTTC. Translation gives CASSLTGGYNEQFF. The rearrangement links TRBV5-1 to TRBJ2-1; TRBD1 matches at 8 bases. Germline loops: CDR1 SGHRS, CDR2 YFSETQ. The V gene end was trimmed by 1 base and the J gene end by 3 bases; junction bases not matched to a gene: 0. The CDR3 totals 14 residues. Looking up the rest from reference TRBV5-1 and TRBJ2-1 gives the full variable domain: KAGVTQTPRYLIKTRGQQVTLSCSPISGHRSVSWYQQTPGQGLQFLFEYFSETQRNKGNFPGRFSGRQFSNSRSEMNVSTLELGDSALYLCASSLTGGYNEQFFGPGTRLTVL.

V and J are TRBV5-1 and TRBJ2-2, with TRBD1 matching 10 bases. V gave up 3 bases and J gave up 6 bases; unmatched junction bases: 5. CDR1 and CDR2 from the germline V gene are SGHRS and YFSETQ. CDR3 length: 15 residues. The CDR3 DNA follows: TGCGCCAGCAGCTCGACAGGGGGCGAGCCCGGGGAGCTGTTTTTT. Translation gives CASSSTGGEPGELFF.

The chain combines TRBV5-5 with TRBJ1-1; TRBD1 agrees at 7 bases. The CDR3 covers 16 residues. V was clipped by 4 bases and J by 4 bases; unmatched bases: 13. Germline CDR1 and CDR2: SGHKS and YYEKEE (reference sequence). In DNA, the CDR3 is TGTGCCAGCAGCATACAAGGGGGCGCGGGGGGCACTGAAGCTTTCTTT. Its translation: CASSIQGGAGGTEAFF.

The rearrangement joins TRBV5-4 to TRBJ1-2; D call uncertain. Germline V lookup: CDR1 SGHNT, CDR2 YYREEE (reference sequence). The CDR3 length is 12 residues. Between the trimmed V and J ends, which lost 4 bases and 8 bases, there was a span of 12 bases. The CDR3 region is CASSLDDYGYTF. The CDR3, as DNA: TGTGCCAGCAGCCTAGACGATTACGGCTACACCTTC.

This clone has only a few counts. The rearrangement links TRBV6-1 to TRBJ1-1; D possibly corresponds to TRBD1 (5 bases). The V gene lost 3 bases and the J gene lost 6 bases, with 11 bases spanning the gap. Germline-derived CDR1 and CDR2 are MNHNS and SASEGT. The CDR3 contains 13 residues. CDR3 residues: CASSEEGSPEAFF. The CDR3 nucleotides read TGTGCCAGCAGTGAGGAGGGGTCGCCTGAAGCTTTCTTT.

Comments on this clone: At one end, the junction sequence differs from germline, possibly due to a read error. The chain uses TRBV7-7 and TRBJ2-3, with no clear D. This CDR3 region has 15 residues. Germline CDR1 and CDR2: SSHAT and FNYEAQ (reference sequence). The CDR3, as DNA: TGTGCTAGCAGCTTATCGGCGGCTAGCACAGATACGCAGTATTTT. It is translated as CASSLSAASTDTQYF.

This chain uses TRBV5-1 with TRBJ1-1, with 7 bases matching TRBD1. V was pared by 0 bases and J by 3 bases, with 5 bases of the junction left unmatched. Germline CDR1 reads SGHRS; CDR2 reads YFSETQ. This CDR3 is 15 amino acids long. CDR3 amino acids: CASSLALGQDTEAFF. The CDR3 DNA reads as TGCGCCAGCAGCTTGGCCCTTGGACAGGACACTGAAGCTTTCTTT.

This chain joins TRBV7-6 and TRBJ2-3; 8 nucleotides agree with TRBD2. CDR3 length: 15 residues. Germline-derived CDR1 and CDR2 are SGHVS and FNYEAQ. Losses at the gene ends were 5 bases for V and 0 bases for J; bases not matched to a gene: 4. CDR3 in DNA: TGTGCCAGCAGCGCCACTAGCGGTAGCACAGATACGCAGTATTTT. Translated: CASSATSGSTDTQYF.

The chain is built from TRBV10-3 and TRBJ2-7, with TRBD2 matching 10 bases. Trimming removed 4 bases from V and 1 base from J; junction bases left unmatched: 1. CDR1 and CDR2 from the germline V gene are ENHRY and SYGVKD. The CDR3 is 14 amino acids. CDR3 amino acids: CAISGTSGSYEQYF. The CDR3 DNA reads TGTGCCATCAGTGGGACTAGCGGTTCCTACGAGCAGTACTTC.

This rearrangement joins TRBV4-2 to TRBJ1-1; weak D call: TRBD1 (6 bases). Per germline, CDR1 LGHNA and CDR2 YNFKEQ. V lost 1 base, J lost 1 base, and 7 bases lay in between. The CDR3 runs 14 residues. The CDR3 DNA reads TGTGCCAGCAGCCAAGGGGGACAGAACACTGAAGCTTTCTTT. Protein: CASSQGGQNTEAFF.

This chain uses TRBV9 with TRBJ2-7; D perhaps matches TRBD1 (6 bases). V lost 4 bases to trimming and J lost 6 bases, with 20 bases between them. The length of the CDR3 is 15 residues. Germline CDR1 SGDLS, CDR2 YYNGEE. CDR3 sequence (DNA): TGTGCCAGCAGCACCTCGGGGTACAGGGAAAGCGAGCAGTACTTC. It is translated as CASSTSGYRESEQYF.

The CDR3 DNA reads as TGTGCCAGCACCGTAGGAGGGAGGCAGAGCTCCTACGAGCAGTACTTC. This translates into CASTVGGRQSSYEQYF. The chain joins TRBV7-9 to TRBJ2-7, with D perhaps TRBD2 (6 bases). Germline CDR1 SEHNR, CDR2 FQNEAQ (reference sequence). The V gene lost 7 bases and the J gene lost 0 bases, with 19 bases spanning the gap. The CDR3 has 16 residues.

The gene calls are TRBV10-3 and TRBJ1-2; possibly TRBD1 for D (6 bases). The CDR3 is 21 amino acids. V dropped 4 bases and J dropped 0 bases, with 30 bases sitting between them. Germline V lookup: CDR1 ENHRY, CDR2 SYGVKD. DNA for the CDR3: TGTGCCATCAGTGTTCCTTCTGGTGGCTCAGGGGCCCTTCTTTCTAACTATGGCTACACCTTC. It is translated as CAISVPSGGSGALLSNYGYTF.

The genes are TRBV4-1 and TRBJ2-3; 12 nucleotides line up with TRBD1. J lost 8 bases, V lost 0 bases, and 15 bases had no gene match. Germline-derived CDR1 and CDR2 are MGHRA and YSYEKL. This CDR3 has 19 amino acids. The CDR3 loop reads CASSQEAGQGAIGRVTQYF. The CDR3 DNA is TGCGCCAGCAGCCAAGAGGCGGGACAGGGGGCGATTGGGAGGGTTACGCAGTATTTT.

This clone was observed a few times. CDR3 in DNA: TGTGCCACTACATCGGGACAGGGGGCTGGCTACACCTTC. Its translation is CATTSGQGAGYTF. The chain couples TRBV19 to TRBJ1-2; 12 bases are a match to TRBD1. Germline V gene sequence: CDR1 LNHDA, CDR2 SQIVND (reference sequence). V lost 10 bases, J lost 7 bases, and 7 bases stayed unmatched. CDR3 size: 13 residues. Using reference TRBV19 and TRBJ1-2 for the parts outside the CDR3, the full variable domain is DGGITQSPKYLFRKEGQNVTLSCEQNLNHDAMYWYRQDPGQGLRLIYYSQIVNDFQKGDIAEGYSVSREKKESFPLTVTSAQKNPTAFYLCATTSGQGAGYTFGSGTRLTVV.

The rearrangement uses TRBV19 and TRBJ1-5; D perhaps matches TRBD1 (6 bases). The V gene's germline CDR1 is LNHDA and CDR2 SQIVND (reference sequence). Trimming shortened V by 6 bases and J by 0 bases, and 18 bases separated the two germline ends. The CDR3 has 17 residues. In DNA form, the CDR3 reads TGTGCCAGTAGGGGAACAGGGATGGGGGATAGCAATCAGCCCCAGCATTTT. Translated: CASRGTGMGDSNQPQHF.

The chain combines TRBV6-5 with TRBJ1-4, with TRBD1 matching 11 bases. The CDR3 covers 14 residues. Germline CDR1 is MNHEY and CDR2 is SVGAGI. V lost 6 bases to trimming and J lost 8 bases; unmatched junction nucleotides: 5. The CDR3 reads CASSLDRGREKLFF. The CDR3 DNA reads as TGTGCCAGCAGCTTGGACAGGGGGCGGGAAAAACTGTTTTTT.

The chain recombines TRBV19 with TRBJ2-1; D is possibly TRBD1 (6 bases). Trimming removed 6 bases from V and 1 base from J, with 7 bases in between. This CDR3 has 13 amino acids. Germline V gene data show CDR1 as LNHDA and CDR2 as SQIVND (reference sequence). CDR3 region: CASSQGSYNEQFF. For the CDR3, the DNA is TGTGCCAGTAGCCAGGGGTCCTACAATGAGCAGTTCTTC.

This clone was seen just once. The rearrangement joins TRBV19 to TRBJ2-1, with 9 positions matching TRBD1. V dropped 3 bases and J dropped 8; count of bases not matched to a gene: 5. Germline loops: CDR1 LNHDA, CDR2 SQIVND (reference sequence). This CDR3 comprises 14 residues. The CDR3 sequence: CASSIGQGNDEQFF. In DNA, the CDR3 is TGTGCCAGTAGTATCGGACAGGGGAATGATGAGCAGTTCTTC.

This clone was detected only once. This chain links TRBV19 with TRBJ1-5, with TRBD1 identical over 11 bases. The trim removed 5 bases at V and 4 bases at J, leaving 4 bases unmatched. CDR3 length: 15 residues. CDR1 LNHDA and CDR2 SQIVND come from the germline V gene (reference sequence). CDR3 amino acids: CASSVGQGGNQPQHF. CDR3 DNA: TGTGCCAGTAGTGTGGGACAGGGGGGGAATCAGCCCCAGCATTTT.

The chain combines TRBV7-9 with TRBJ2-5; 8 positions agree with TRBD1. The V segment lost 5 bases and the J segment 5 bases; nucleotides outside the gene matches: 4. The germline CDR1 and CDR2 sequences are SEHNR and FQNEAQ (reference sequence). The CDR3 length is 13 residues. This CDR3 reads CASSLTGGETQYF. For the CDR3, the DNA is TGTGCCAGCAGCCTTACAGGGGGGGAGACCCAGTACTTC.

The CDR3 coding sequence is TGTGCCAGCAGCAAACCGACAGGGGGCGACAGGGAGACCCAGTACTTC. Encoded protein: CASSKPTGGDRETQYF. V and J are TRBV7-3 and TRBJ2-5, with 10 bases fitting TRBD1. Looked up from germline, CDR1 is SGHTA and CDR2 is FQGTGA. J lost 5 bases, V lost 5 bases, and 11 bases had no gene match. This CDR3 spans 16 amino acids.

This chain joins TRBV9 and TRBJ2-7; 10 bases are shared with TRBD2. This CDR3 is built from 15 residues. Germline lookup yields CDR1 SGDLS and CDR2 YYNGEE. V lost 4 bases, J lost 0 bases, and 4 bases stayed unmatched. CDR3 in amino acids: CASSPGTSASYEQYF. The CDR3 DNA follows: TGTGCCAGCAGCCCGGGGACTAGCGCCTCCTACGAGCAGTACTTC.

In DNA form, the CDR3 reads TGTGCCAGCAGTTACTCAGGGGTTGAAGCTTTCTTT. Residues: CASSYSGVEAFF. The rearrangement uses TRBV6-5 and TRBJ1-1; D is possibly TRBD1 (5 bases). The CDR3 totals 12 residues. The germline V and J ends were trimmed by 0 bases and 7 bases, with 6 bases remaining between them. The germline CDR1 and CDR2 sequences are MNHEY and SVGAGI.

This chain connects TRBV5-1 to TRBJ2-5; D unresolved. The CDR3 is 13 residues long. The V gene's germline CDR1 is SGHRS and CDR2 YFSETQ. Trimming pared 3 bases from V and 2 bases from J, leaving 8 bases between. As DNA, the CDR3 is TGCGCCAGCAGCTGGTCAGTACAAGAGACCCAGTACTTC. It translates to CASSWSVQETQYF.

V usage is TRBV6-5 and J usage is TRBJ2-7; 7 nucleotides line up with TRBD1. The ends lost 0 bases at V and 1 base at J; junction bases unmatched: 3. The CDR3 covers 15 residues. Germline-derived CDR1 and CDR2 are MNHEY and SVGAGI. CDR3 coding DNA: TGTGCCAGCAGTTACTCGAGACAGGGTTCCTACGAGCAGTACTTC. This translates into CASSYSRQGSYEQYF.